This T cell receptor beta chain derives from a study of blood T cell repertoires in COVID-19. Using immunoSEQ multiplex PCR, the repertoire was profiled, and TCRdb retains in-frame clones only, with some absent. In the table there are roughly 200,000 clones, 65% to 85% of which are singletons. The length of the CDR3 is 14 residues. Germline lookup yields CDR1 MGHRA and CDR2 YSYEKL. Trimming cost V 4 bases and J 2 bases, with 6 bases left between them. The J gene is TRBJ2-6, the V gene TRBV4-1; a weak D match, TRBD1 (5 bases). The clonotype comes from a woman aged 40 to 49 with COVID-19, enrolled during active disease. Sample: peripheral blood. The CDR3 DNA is TGCGCCAGCAGCCCGACAGCTGGGGCCAACGTCCTGACTTTC. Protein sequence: CASSPTAGANVLTF.